This T cell receptor (beta chain) was recorded in a study of blood T cell repertoires in COVID-19. The Seattle patients joined while their infection was active and were tracked longitudinally afterward. V was trimmed by 8 bases and J by 3 bases, leaving 13 bases between them. The CDR3 loop spans 13 amino acids. Germline CDR1 is LNHDA and CDR2 is SQIVND (reference sequence). Original analysis: Amplification of reference gene primers provided the estimated nucleated cell counts. Assay: immunoSEQ multiplex PCR; the TCRdb copy retains only in-frame clones and omits some. That table gives V, J and clone size, and the DNA gave D and trimming. This sample has about 170,000 clones, with around 84% found just once.

Sequencing was carried out using peripheral blood. The rearrangement links TRBV19 to TRBJ1-2, with D unclear. This TCR was sampled from a woman aged 80 or over with COVID-19, enrolled during active disease. The CDR3 region is CASAGEVHYGYTF. The CDR3 DNA reads TGTGCCAGTGCCGGAGAGGTGCACTATGGCTACACCTTC.